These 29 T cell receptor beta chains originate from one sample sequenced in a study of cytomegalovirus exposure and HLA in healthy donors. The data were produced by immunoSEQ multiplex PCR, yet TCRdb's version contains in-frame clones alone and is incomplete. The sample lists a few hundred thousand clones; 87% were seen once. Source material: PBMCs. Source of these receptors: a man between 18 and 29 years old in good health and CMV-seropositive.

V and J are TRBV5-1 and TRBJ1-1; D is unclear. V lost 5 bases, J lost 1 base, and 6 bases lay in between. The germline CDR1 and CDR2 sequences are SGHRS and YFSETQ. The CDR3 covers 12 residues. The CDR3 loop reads CASRMENTEAFF. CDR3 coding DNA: TGCGCCAGCAGAATGGAGAACACTGAAGCTTTCTTT.

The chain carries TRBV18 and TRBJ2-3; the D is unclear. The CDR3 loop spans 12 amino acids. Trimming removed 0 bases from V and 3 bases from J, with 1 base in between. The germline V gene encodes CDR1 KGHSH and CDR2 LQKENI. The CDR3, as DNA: TGTGCCAGCTCACCACCGACAGATACGCAGTATTTT. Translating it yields CASSPPTDTQYF. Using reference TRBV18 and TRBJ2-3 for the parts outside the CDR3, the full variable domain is NAGVMQNPRHLVRRRGQEARLRCSPMKGHSHVYWYRQLPEEGLKFMVYLQKENIIDESGMPKERFSAEFPKEGPSILRIQQVVRGDSAAYFCASSPPTDTQYFGPGTRLTVL.

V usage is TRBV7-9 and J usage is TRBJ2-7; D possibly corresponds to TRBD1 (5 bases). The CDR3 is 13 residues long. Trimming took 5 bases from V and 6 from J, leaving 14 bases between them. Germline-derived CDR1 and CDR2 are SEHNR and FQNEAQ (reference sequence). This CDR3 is CASSMGSGFEQYF. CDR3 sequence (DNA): TGTGCCAGCAGCATGGGGTCAGGGTTCGAGCAGTACTTC.

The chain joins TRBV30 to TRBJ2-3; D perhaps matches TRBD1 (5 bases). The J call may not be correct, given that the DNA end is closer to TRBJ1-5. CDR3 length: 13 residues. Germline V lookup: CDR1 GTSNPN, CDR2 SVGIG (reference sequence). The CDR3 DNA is TGTGCCTGGAGTGACTCGGGGCCCGATACGCAGCATTTT. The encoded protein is CAWSDSGPDTQHF.

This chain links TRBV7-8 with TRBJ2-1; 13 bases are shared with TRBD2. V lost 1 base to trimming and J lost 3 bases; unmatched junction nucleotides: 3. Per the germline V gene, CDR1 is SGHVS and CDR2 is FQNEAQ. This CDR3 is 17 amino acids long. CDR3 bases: TGTGCCAGCAGCTTAGACAGGACTAGCGGGAGCTACAATGAGCAGTTCTTC. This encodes CASSLDRTSGSYNEQFF.

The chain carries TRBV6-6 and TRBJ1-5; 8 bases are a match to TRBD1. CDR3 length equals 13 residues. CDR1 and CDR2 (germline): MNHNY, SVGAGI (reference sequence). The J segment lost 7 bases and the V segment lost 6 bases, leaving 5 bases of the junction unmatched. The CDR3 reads CASSATGDQPQHF. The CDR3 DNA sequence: TGTGCCAGCAGCGCGACAGGGGACCAGCCCCAGCATTTT.

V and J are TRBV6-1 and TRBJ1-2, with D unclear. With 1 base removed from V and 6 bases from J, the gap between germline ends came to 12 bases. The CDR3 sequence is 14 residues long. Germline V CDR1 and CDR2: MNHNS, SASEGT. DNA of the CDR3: TGTGCCAGCAGTGAAGTGCGGTCCCTAAATGGCTACACCTTC. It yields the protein CASSEVRSLNGYTF.

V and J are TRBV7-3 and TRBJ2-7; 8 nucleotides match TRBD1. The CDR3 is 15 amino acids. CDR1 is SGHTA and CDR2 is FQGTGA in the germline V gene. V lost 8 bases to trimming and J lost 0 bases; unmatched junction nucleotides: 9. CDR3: CASVGTTGDSYEQYF. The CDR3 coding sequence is TGTGCCAGCGTGGGAACGACAGGGGACTCCTACGAGCAGTACTTC.

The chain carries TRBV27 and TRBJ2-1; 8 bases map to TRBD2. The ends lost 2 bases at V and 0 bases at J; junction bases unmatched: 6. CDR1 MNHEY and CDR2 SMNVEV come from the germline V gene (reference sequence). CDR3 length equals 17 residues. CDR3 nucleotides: TGTGCCAGCAGTTTAAGGGGACTAGTTAGCTCCTACAATGAGCAGTTCTTC. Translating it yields CASSLRGLVSSYNEQFF.

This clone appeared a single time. The CDR3 spells CASSKVQDRGVYEQYF. CDR3 DNA sequence: TGTGCCAGCAGCAAAGTCCAGGACAGGGGGGTCTACGAGCAGTACTTC. The chain couples TRBV21-1 to TRBJ2-7; TRBD1, the table's D call, lacks a check against the DNA. TRBV21-1 is a listed pseudogene. The CDR3 has 16 residues.

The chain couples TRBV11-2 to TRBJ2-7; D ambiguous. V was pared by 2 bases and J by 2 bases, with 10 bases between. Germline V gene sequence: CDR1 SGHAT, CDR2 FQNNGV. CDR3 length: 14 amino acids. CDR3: CASSLMAAAYEQYF. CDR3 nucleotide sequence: TGTGCCAGCAGCTTAATGGCAGCCGCCTACGAGCAGTACTTC.

Here the CDR3 reads CASSVRTGELFF. The CDR3 DNA sequence: TGCGCCAGCAGTGTTCGAACCGGGGAGCTGTTTTTT. The chain is built from TRBV10-1 and TRBJ2-2, with D unresolved. The germline CDR1 and CDR2 sequences are WNHNN and SYGVQD (reference sequence). This CDR3 comprises 12 residues. Trimming shortened V by 4 bases and J by 5 bases, and 5 bases separated the two germline ends.

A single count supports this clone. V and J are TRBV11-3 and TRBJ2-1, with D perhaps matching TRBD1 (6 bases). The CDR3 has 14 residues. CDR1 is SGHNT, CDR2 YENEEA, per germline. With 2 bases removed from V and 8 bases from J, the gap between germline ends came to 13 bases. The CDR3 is CASSLNRVVDEQFF. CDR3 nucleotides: TGTGCCAGCAGCTTAAACAGGGTAGTCGATGAGCAGTTCTTC.

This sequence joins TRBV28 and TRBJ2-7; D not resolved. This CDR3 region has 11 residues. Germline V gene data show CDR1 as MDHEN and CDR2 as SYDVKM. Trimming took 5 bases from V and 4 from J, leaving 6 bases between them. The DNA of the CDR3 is TGTGCCAGCAGTAGGAAGTACGAGCAGTACTTC. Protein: CASSRKYEQYF.

The CDR3 protein is CASSPVRTGELFF. CDR3 in DNA: TGTGCCAGCAGCCCCGTCCGAACCGGGGAGCTGTTTTTT. V is TRBV9 and J is TRBJ2-2; no reliable D call. V was shortened by 4 bases and J by 5 bases, with 9 bases between the two germline ends. Germline-derived CDR1 and CDR2 are SGDLS and YYNGEE. This CDR3 is built from 13 residues.

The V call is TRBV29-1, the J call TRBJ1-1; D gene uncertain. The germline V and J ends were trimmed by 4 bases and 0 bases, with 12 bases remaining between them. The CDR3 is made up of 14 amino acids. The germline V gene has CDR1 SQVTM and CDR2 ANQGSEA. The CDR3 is CSVVKAGVNTEAFF. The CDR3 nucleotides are TGCAGCGTTGTTAAAGCAGGCGTGAACACTGAAGCTTTCTTT.

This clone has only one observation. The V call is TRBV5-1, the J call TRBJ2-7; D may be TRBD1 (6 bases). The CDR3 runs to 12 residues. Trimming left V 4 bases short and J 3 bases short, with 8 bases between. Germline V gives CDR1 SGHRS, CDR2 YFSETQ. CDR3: CASSPDSYEQYF. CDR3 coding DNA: TGCGCCAGCAGCCCGGACAGCTACGAGCAGTACTTC.

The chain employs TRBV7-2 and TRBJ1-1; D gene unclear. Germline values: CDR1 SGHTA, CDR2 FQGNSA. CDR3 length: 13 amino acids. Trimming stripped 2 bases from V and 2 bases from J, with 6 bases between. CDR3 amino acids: CASSLQTNTEAFF. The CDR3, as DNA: TGTGCCAGCAGCTTACAGACCAACACTGAAGCTTTCTTT.

CDR3 sequence: CASRLLFDQPQHF. DNA of the CDR3: TGTGCCAGCAGGTTACTCTTTGATCAGCCCCAGCATTTT. V and J are TRBV6-1 and TRBJ1-5; D remains ambiguous. Deletions cut 6 bases from V and 5 bases from J, with 11 bases between. CDR1 and CDR2 from the germline V gene are MNHNS and SASEGT. The CDR3 length is 13 residues.

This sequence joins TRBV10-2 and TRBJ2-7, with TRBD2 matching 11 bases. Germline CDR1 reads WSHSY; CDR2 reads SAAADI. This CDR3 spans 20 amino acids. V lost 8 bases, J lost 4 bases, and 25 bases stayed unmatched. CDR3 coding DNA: TGCGCCAGCGCCGAACTGACTAGCGGGGCCGAACCCCTTCAAATTTACGAGCAGTACTTC. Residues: CASAELTSGAEPLQIYEQYF.

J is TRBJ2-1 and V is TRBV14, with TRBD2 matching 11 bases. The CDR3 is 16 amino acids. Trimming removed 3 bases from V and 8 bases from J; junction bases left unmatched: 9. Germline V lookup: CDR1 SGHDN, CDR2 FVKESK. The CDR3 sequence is CASSQWPTSGSYEQFF. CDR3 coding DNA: TGTGCCAGCAGCCAGTGGCCCACTAGCGGGAGCTATGAGCAGTTCTTC.

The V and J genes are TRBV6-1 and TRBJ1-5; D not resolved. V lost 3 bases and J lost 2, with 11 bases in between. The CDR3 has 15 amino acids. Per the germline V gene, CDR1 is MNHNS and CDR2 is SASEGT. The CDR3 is CASSDFPDGNQPQHF. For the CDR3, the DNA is TGTGCCAGCAGTGACTTTCCCGATGGCAATCAGCCCCAGCATTTT.

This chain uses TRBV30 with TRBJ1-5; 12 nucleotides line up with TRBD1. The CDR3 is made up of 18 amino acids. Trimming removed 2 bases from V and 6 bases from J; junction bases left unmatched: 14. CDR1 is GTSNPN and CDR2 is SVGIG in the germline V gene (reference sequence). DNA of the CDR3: TGTGCCTGGAGTAATTCTGACGGGGACAGGGGGCTTCGTCAGCCCCAGCATTTT. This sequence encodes CAWSNSDGDRGLRQPQHF.

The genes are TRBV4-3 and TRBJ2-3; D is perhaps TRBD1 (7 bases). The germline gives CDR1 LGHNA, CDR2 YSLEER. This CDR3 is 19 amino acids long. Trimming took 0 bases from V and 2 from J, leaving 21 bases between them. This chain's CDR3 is CASSQDESPGGLSTDTQYF. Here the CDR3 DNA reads TGCGCCAGCAGCCAAGATGAAAGCCCAGGGGGGTTATCCACAGATACGCAGTATTTT.

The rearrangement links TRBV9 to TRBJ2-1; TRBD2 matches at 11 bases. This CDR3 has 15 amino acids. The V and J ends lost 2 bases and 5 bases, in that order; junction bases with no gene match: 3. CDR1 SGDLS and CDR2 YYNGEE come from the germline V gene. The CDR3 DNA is TGTGCCAGCAGCGTGGGACTAGCGGAACACAATGAGCAGTTCTTC. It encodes CASSVGLAEHNEQFF.

The chain's CDR3 is CASSFGGVGEKLFF. CDR3 in DNA: TGCGCCAGCAGCTTTGGGGGAGTAGGAGAAAAACTGTTTTTT. The chain has TRBV5-1 and TRBJ1-4, with D perhaps matching TRBD1 (5 bases). Deletions cut 2 bases from V and 8 bases from J, with 13 bases between. The V gene's germline CDR1 is SGHRS and CDR2 YFSETQ. The CDR3 loop spans 14 amino acids. The variable domain in full, with the rest retrieved from reference TRBV5-1 and TRBJ1-4, is KAGVTQTPRYLIKTRGQQVTLSCSPISGHRSVSWYQQTPGQGLQFLFEYFSETQRNKGNFPGRFSGRQFSNSRSEMNVSTLELGDSALYLCASSFGGVGEKLFFGSGTQLSVL.

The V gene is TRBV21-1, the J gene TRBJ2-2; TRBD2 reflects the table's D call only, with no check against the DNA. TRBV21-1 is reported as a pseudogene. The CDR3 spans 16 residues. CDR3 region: CASTKGGGRETGELFF. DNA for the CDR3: TGTGCCAGCACCAAAGGTGGGGGGCGGGAGACCGGGGAGCTGTTTTTT.

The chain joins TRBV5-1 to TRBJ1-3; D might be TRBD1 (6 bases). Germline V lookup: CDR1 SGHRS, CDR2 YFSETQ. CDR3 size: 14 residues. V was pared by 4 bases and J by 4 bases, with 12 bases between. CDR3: CASSATGSGNTIYF. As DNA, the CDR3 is TGCGCCAGCAGCGCAACAGGGTCCGGAAACACCATATATTTT.

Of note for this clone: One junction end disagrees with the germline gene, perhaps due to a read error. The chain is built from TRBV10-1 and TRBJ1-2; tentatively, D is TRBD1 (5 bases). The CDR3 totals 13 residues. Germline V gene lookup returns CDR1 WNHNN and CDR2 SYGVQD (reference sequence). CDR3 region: CDSKRQTFYGYTF. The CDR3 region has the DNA TGCGACAGCAAGAGACAGACCTTCTATGGCTACACCTTC.